The source of this TCR beta chain is a study of metastatic and nonmetastatic thyroid tumors (dated by TCRdb to the early 2020s). Some background on the complete study: For patients with malignant and with benign thyroid disease, the researchers compared repertoires between peripheral blood samples and tumor or nodule tissue samples.

Libraries were constructed by PCR. Data came from an Illumina HiSeq 4000. High-throughput sequencing was used to profile the CDR3 region of the TCR beta-chain in every patient. The study's own analysis went as follows. Drawing on CDR3 differences between clinicopathological groups, the researchers built a classifier meant to tell apart patients with distant-metastatic papillary thyroid cancer. To measure repertoire diversity the researchers used the Shannon index, while the Morisita-Horn index served to gauge how similar the tumor and blood repertoires were. The raw public reads went through TCRdb reprocessing: fastp at Q25, MiXCR clone calling, in-frame beta chains kept. TCRdb's processing, not the study's, gives the V and J calls here. The table for this sample lists 35,000 to 45,000 clones; 20% to 25% of them were counted only once. The ten largest clones represent less than 20% of the sample.

The investigation overall reported the following: In both blood and tumor samples, TCR beta diversity was reported to be significantly higher in malignant tumors than in benign nodules.

CDR3 length: 17 amino acids, cysteine to phenylalanine. Only the CDR3 DNA is retained, 51 bases long and in frame from the first base. V is pruned by 2 bases and J by 0 bases, leaving 5 bases of the junction without a gene match. The germline V gene supplies CDR1 SGHDN and CDR2 FVKESK. Concerning this clone itself: This clone's antigen is unknown. Base qualities are missing; no much larger clone stands one base away.

No treatment had been received by any patient before thyroid surgery. Using T-cell receptor beta sequencing, the study looked back at clinical samples from patients collected from about 2011 to 2019. The rearrangement joined TRBV14 to TRBJ2-3, and 10 junctional nucleotides match TRBD2. Material: blood. The clonotype originates from a female donor with papillary thyroid cancer or a benign thyroid nodule (not recorded which). Some clones in this sample may be carry-over from other donors' samples. The CDR3 reads CASSQLAGEVSTDTQYF. The base sequence is TGTGCCAGCAGCCAACTAGCGGGAGAAGTAAGCACAGATACGCAGTATTTT.